The 26 T cell receptor beta chains below all came from one sample that was sequenced in a study of CD8+ T cells in alopecia areata. Once RNA had been extracted, it was reverse transcribed into cDNA to act as the sequencing template. Repertoires were generated with immunoSEQ multiplex PCR, while TCRdb's copy carries only in-frame clones and drops some. Observed in the sample are 250,000 or so clones, none of them singletons. Pooled cutaneous lymph node cells were sorted using CD4, CD8alpha, NKG2D, NKG2ACE and other markers. Material for sequencing was CD4+ T cells sorted from a lymph node. These receptors were taken from a C3H/HeJ mouse with alopecia areata. The strain's MHC type: H2-k.

This clone was detected ten times or more. Gene labels here are mouse ones. CDR3: CASTRDRTYAEQFF. The covered CDR3 bases are TGTGCCAGCACCAGGGACAGGACCTATGCT. The chain uses TRBV13-3 and TRBJ2-1, with 8 bases matching TRBD1. The read gets to within 4 residues of the CDR3 end, and the germline J gene fills in the rest. The ends lost 6 bases at V and 3 bases at J; junction bases unmatched: 5. Germline CDR1 and CDR2: NNHDY and SYVADS. The CDR3 has 14 residues.

This clone was seen more than once but under ten times. The gene names here belong to mouse. The CDR3 is cut off 4 residues early in the read; its end comes from the germline J gene. The V gene is TRBV19, the J gene TRBJ1-2; TRBD1 might be the D (6 bases). The CDR3 extends over 13 amino acids. The V gene's germline CDR1 is FNHDT and CDR2 SITEND (reference sequence). The CDR3 sequence: CASSIPTGSDYTF. The sequenced part of the CDR3 DNA is TGTGCCAGCAGTATCCCCACAGGGTCC.

In this sample, this clone turned up a few times. Mouse names are used for the genes. The sequence runs out 4 residues before the end of the CDR3; the remainder is reconstructed from the germline J gene. This rearrangement joins TRBV5 to TRBJ2-1, with TRBD2 matching 14 bases. J was trimmed by 3 bases and V by 4 bases; bases with no gene match: 5. The length of the CDR3 is 17 residues. Germline CDR1 and CDR2: LGHNA and YNLKQL (reference sequence). CDR3 residues: CASSPPGLGGRYAEQFF. Partial CDR3 DNA: TGTGCCAGCAGCCCCCCGGGACTGGGGGGGCGCTATGCT.

Details on this clone: Gene and germline names: mouse. The read falls 3 residues short of the CDR3 end, and the missing part is taken from the germline J gene. V and J are TRBV1 and TRBJ1-6, with 12 bases identical to TRBD1. TRBJ1-6 is marked as an open reading frame, function uncertain. CDR1 is NSQYPW, CDR2 LRSPGD, per germline (reference sequence). J gave up 0 bases and V 3 bases, and 3 bases lay outside the gene matches. The CDR3 loop spans 18 amino acids. The sequenced part of the CDR3 DNA is TGCACCTGCAGTGCGGGACAGGGGGCTAATTCCTATAATTCGCCC. It is translated as CTCSAGQGANSYNSP. The entire CDR3 protein reads CTCSAGQGANSYNSPLYF.

About this clone: Gene names refer to mouse genes. Read coverage stops 4 residues before the CDR3 terminus; the germline J gene supplies the remainder. V usage is TRBV13-3 and J usage is TRBJ1-1; TRBD1 matches at 7 bases. Trimming removed 5 bases from V and 0 bases from J; junction bases left unmatched: 4. Germline loops: CDR1 NNHDY, CDR2 SYVADS. The CDR3 covers 14 residues. The CDR3 spells CASREGQANTEVFF. The sequenced CDR3 bases are TGTGCCAGCAGAGAAGGACAGGCAAACACA.

The table lists this clone with a few counts. All gene names here are mouse names. The read ends 4 residues shy of where the CDR3 ends; the end is completed using the germline J gene. Other nucleotide sequences from this sample produce the same CDR3. V and J are TRBV5 and TRBJ2-1; 10 nucleotides align to TRBD1. J lost 1 base, V lost 0 bases, and 0 bases had no gene match. Germline loops: CDR1 LGHNA, CDR2 YNLKQL (reference sequence). The length of the CDR3 is 16 residues. The chain's CDR3 is CASSQEGQGNYAEQFF. The DNA read from the CDR3 is TGTGCCAGCAGCCAAGAGGGACAGGGGAACTATGCT.

This clone was detected only a few times. Gene names and germline match the mouse. At the DNA level, this CDR3 is encoded by other sequences in the same sample as well. CDR3 DNA (partial): TGTGCCAGCAGTGGTGGGGGGCGCGAA. Amino acid sequence: CASSGGGRE. The complete CDR3 sequence is CASSGGGRERLFF. This chain joins TRBV13-1 and TRBJ1-4; tentatively, D is TRBD1 (6 bases). The CDR3 extends 4 residues past the end of the read, so its final part is completed from the germline J gene. The CDR3 totals 13 residues. Germline assignment: CDR1 NSHNY and CDR2 SYGAGN.

There are a few counts of this clone. Genes and germline are mouse. The observed sequence ends 3 residues before the CDR3 terminus, with the missing tail filled in from the germline J gene. The V call is TRBV19, the J call TRBJ1-6, with 7 nucleotides matching TRBD1. TRBJ1-6 counts as an open reading frame of uncertain function. Trimming at V came to 4 bases and at J to 0 bases, leaving 16 bases not matched to a gene. This CDR3 is built from 20 residues. CDR1 FNHDT and CDR2 SITEND come from the germline V gene (reference sequence). This CDR3 is CASSPLTGTAPNSYNSPLYF. The sequenced CDR3 bases are TGTGCCAGCAGTCCCCTCACCGGGACAGCACCTAATTCCTATAATTCGCCC.

On this clone: The genes are named according to mouse. The read halts 4 residues ahead of the CDR3 end, with the missing end drawn from the germline J gene. This specimen includes other DNA sequences encoding the same CDR3. V is TRBV19 and J is TRBJ2-7; 11 bases map to TRBD1. V shed 5 bases, J shed 2 bases, and the junction held 0 bases outside the gene matches. The CDR3 consists of 13 residues. The germline V gene encodes CDR1 FNHDT and CDR2 SITEND (reference sequence). The CDR3 loop reads CASRGQGAYEQYF. CDR3 DNA (partial): TGTGCCAGCAGGGGACAGGGGGCCTAT.

This clone was recorded a few times. Germline and genes: mouse. The read comes to an end 4 residues before the CDR3 does, leaving the germline J gene to fill in the end. This chain joins TRBV17 and TRBJ2-2, with 10 nucleotides matching TRBD2. Looked up from germline, CDR1 is MNHDT and CDR2 is YYDKIL. The CDR3 has 16 amino acids. The J segment lost 4 bases and the V segment lost 1 base, leaving 3 bases of the junction unmatched. The CDR3 is CASSRGLGGGTGQLYF. Partial CDR3 DNA: TGTGCTAGCAGTAGAGGACTGGGGGGTGGCACCGGG.

This clone was detected a few times. Each gene name is a mouse one. The read ends 4 residues early relative to the CDR3; the germline J gene fills the gap. This sample also contains other DNA sequences that code for the same CDR3. The J gene is TRBJ1-1, the V gene TRBV5; D remains ambiguous. V lost 0 bases, J lost 1 base, and 6 bases lay in between. The CDR3 has 14 amino acids. Germline CDR1 LGHNA, CDR2 YNLKQL (reference sequence). This CDR3 is CASSQEGGNTEVFF. Incomplete CDR3 DNA: TGTGCCAGCAGCCAAGAAGGAGGGAACACA.

As concerns this clone: Each gene name is a mouse one. The read comes to an end 4 residues before the CDR3 does, leaving the germline J gene to fill in the end. The gene calls are TRBV13-2 and TRBJ2-1; 9 bases are a match to TRBD1. Germline V gene data show CDR1 as NNHNN and CDR2 as SYGAGS (reference sequence). The V gene end was trimmed by 2 bases and the J gene end by 6 bases; junction bases not matched to a gene: 6. CDR3 length: 15 amino acids. The CDR3 sequence: CASGEEDRGGAEQFF. The covered CDR3 bases are TGTGCCAGCGGTGAAGAGGACAGGGGAGGTGCT.

This clone has just a few counts. The listed genes are named as in mouse. The CDR3 extends 4 residues past the end of the read, so its final part is completed from the germline J gene. The sample has other DNA sequences that encode this CDR3 too. The chain couples TRBV19 to TRBJ2-2; 9 bases agree with TRBD2. With V trimmed by 5 bases and J by 4 bases, 3 bases remained unmatched. From germline, CDR1 is FNHDT and CDR2 SITEND (reference sequence). CDR3 size: 14 residues. The covered CDR3 bases are TGTGCCAGCAGACTGGGGGGCGGCACCGGG. Amino acids: CASRLGGGTG. The CDR3 as a whole reads CASRLGGGTGQLYF.

This clone appeared a few times. Gene names and germline refer to mouse. The read ends 4 residues early relative to the CDR3; the germline J gene fills the gap. This chain uses TRBV14 with TRBJ2-5, with D perhaps TRBD1 (6 bases). The CDR3 has 15 residues. Trimming stripped 1 base from V and 0 bases from J, with 9 bases between. Germline V gene lookup returns CDR1 SGHDT and CDR2 FRDEAV. The CDR3 spells CASSFGTNNQDTQYF. CDR3 DNA, as far as it was read: TGTGCCAGCAGTTTCGGGACAAATAACCAAGAC.

This clone came up a few times. Genes here carry mouse names. The CDR3 here is CASSLLGEGSAETLYF. The DNA read from the CDR3 is TGTGCAAGCAGCTTGTTGGGGGAGGGAAGTGCAGAA. The V and J genes are TRBV16 and TRBJ2-3, with a possible D match to TRBD2 (6 bases). With the read ending 4 residues before the CDR3 end, the germline J gene is used to fill in that end. This CDR3 is built from 16 residues. The ends were cut back, 3 bases at V and 0 bases at J, with 13 bases in the middle. Germline CDR1 is SGHSA and CDR2 is FRNQAP.

The table lists this clone with a few counts. These gene names are mouse names. The read gets to within 4 residues of the CDR3 end, and the germline J gene fills in the rest. The genes are TRBV17 and TRBJ2-7, with TRBD2 identical over 9 bases. Germline CDR1 is MNHDT and CDR2 is YYDKIL. This CDR3 has 15 residues. V gave up 1 base and J gave up 3 bases; unmatched junction bases: 4. CDR3: CASSRAGTGLYEQYF. The part of the CDR3 DNA that was read is TGTGCTAGCAGTAGAGCCGGGACTGGGCTCTAT.

This clone was picked up a small number of times. Gene names are mouse gene names. The CDR3 end is not reached by the read, which stops 4 residues before it; the germline J gene fills it in. This sample includes further DNA sequences coding for the same CDR3. The chain couples TRBV1 to TRBJ1-1; TRBD1 is a possible D gene (5 bases). CDR3 length: 14 residues. Germline V gene lookup returns CDR1 NSQYPW and CDR2 LRSPGD (reference sequence). V lost 0 bases and J lost 4, with 9 bases in between. CDR3 region: CTCSADPRGTEVFF. The sequenced CDR3 bases are TGCACCTGCAGTGCAGATCCGAGGGGCACA.

This clone has only a few counts. Gene names and germline refer to mouse. The observed sequence ends 4 residues before the CDR3 terminus, with the missing tail filled in from the germline J gene. This sequence joins TRBV3 and TRBJ2-5; maybe TRBD2 (6 bases). With 3 bases removed from V and 0 bases from J, the gap between germline ends came to 13 bases. The germline gives CDR1 SNHLY, CDR2 FYNGKV (reference sequence). The CDR3 totals 16 residues. CDR3 bases read: TGTGCCAGCAGCTTCGGGGCTGGGGCCAACCAAGAC. Its protein product is CASSFGAGANQD. The whole CDR3 reads CASSFGAGANQDTQYF.

To note about this clone: Gene names and germline refer to mouse. The missing CDR3 end, 4 residues past where the read stops, is filled in from the germline J gene. V is TRBV19 and J is TRBJ1-2; 7 positions match TRBD1. The germline V gene encodes CDR1 FNHDT and CDR2 SITEND (reference sequence). The V segment lost 6 bases and the J segment 0 bases; nucleotides outside the gene matches: 2. The CDR3 spans 13 residues. The CDR3 spells CASKGQPNSDYTF. The DNA read from the CDR3 is TGTGCCAGCAAGGGACAGCCAAACTCC. Variable domain in full (rest from reference TRBV19 and TRBJ1-2): GGIITQTPKFLIGQEGQKLTLKCQQNFNHDTMYWYRQDSGKGLRLIYYSITENDLQKGDLSEGYDASREKKSSFSLTVTSAQKNEMAVFLCASKGQPNSDYTFGSGTRLLVI.

As for this clone: The genes are named according to mouse. Read sequence stops 4 residues before the CDR3 end, and the germline J gene provides the missing end. The V call is TRBV19, the J call TRBJ2-7; TRBD1 aligns across 11 bases. J was trimmed by 2 bases and V by 2 bases; bases with no gene match: 3. Germline loops: CDR1 FNHDT, CDR2 SITEND (reference sequence). The CDR3 has 15 amino acids. The CDR3 protein is CASSISGQGAYEQYF. The sequenced CDR3 bases are TGTGCCAGCAGTATCTCGGGACAGGGGGCCTAT.

With regard to this clone: The listed genes are named as in mouse. The read is 4 residues too short to cover the CDR3 end, so that end is filled in from the germline J gene. This chain uses TRBV31 with TRBJ2-1, with 9 bases lining up with TRBD1. V was pared by 8 bases and J by 6 bases, with 11 bases of the junction left unmatched. The CDR3 runs to 14 residues. Germline V CDR1 and CDR2: GKSSPN, SITVG. The covered CDR3 bases are TGTGCCCGGACACCCGGGACAGGGAGTGCT. Its protein product is CARTPGTGSA. From start to end, the CDR3 is CARTPGTGSAEQFF.

In regard to this clone: Gene names are the mouse ones. The read comes to an end 4 residues before the CDR3 does, leaving the germline J gene to fill in the end. The chain recombines TRBV5 with TRBJ2-3; 9 nucleotides agree with TRBD2. Germline-derived CDR1 and CDR2 are LGHNA and YNLKQL (reference sequence). The CDR3 extends over 17 amino acids. Trimming cost V 0 bases and J 1 base; bases outside gene matches: 5. The CDR3 bases that were read are TGTGCCAGCAGCCAAGATCGGACTGGGGTGGGTGCAGAA. Amino acid sequence: CASSQDRTGVGAE. The full CDR3 reads CASSQDRTGVGAETLYF.

A few counts support this clone. Gene names refer to mouse genes. The CDR3 is cut off 4 residues early in the read; its end comes from the germline J gene. The chain uses TRBV5 and TRBJ2-1; 11 positions agree with TRBD1. The CDR3 contains 17 residues. Trimming took 1 base from V and 4 from J; bases not matched to a gene: 6. The germline CDR1 and CDR2 sequences are LGHNA and YNLKQL (reference sequence). This chain's CDR3 is CASSQGTGGRGYAEQFF. The sequenced part of the CDR3 DNA is TGTGCCAGCAGCCAAGGGACAGGGGGCCGGGGGTATGCT.

A few counts support this clone. The germline and genes are mouse ones. The read ends 4 residues early relative to the CDR3; the germline J gene fills the gap. The chain has TRBV19 and TRBJ1-1; no definite D call. Looked up from germline, CDR1 is FNHDT and CDR2 is SITEND (reference sequence). V lost 0 bases to trimming and J lost 1 base, with 7 bases between them. CDR3 length: 14 residues. The CDR3 DNA, read in part, is TGTGCCAGCAGTATAGACAGACAAAACACA. Protein product: CASSIDRQNT. The full CDR3 reads CASSIDRQNTEVFF. Full variable domain (missing parts from reference TRBV19 and TRBJ1-1): GGIITQTPKFLIGQEGQKLTLKCQQNFNHDTMYWYRQDSGKGLRLIYYSITENDLQKGDLSEGYDASREKKSSFSLTVTSAQKNEMAVFLCASSIDRQNTEVFFGKGTRLTVV.

This clone came up a few times. Gene and germline names: mouse. The read halts 4 residues ahead of the CDR3 end, with the missing end drawn from the germline J gene. In the same sample, other DNA sequences code for this CDR3. This sequence joins TRBV14 and TRBJ2-5; TRBD1 aligns across 8 bases. V gave up 4 bases and J gave up 2 bases; unmatched junction bases: 3. The germline CDR1 and CDR2 sequences are SGHDT and FRDEAV. CDR3 length: 14 residues. The CDR3 sequence: CASSRTGGQDTQYF. CDR3 DNA (partial): TGTGCCAGCAGTCGCACAGGGGGCCAAGAC.

For this clone: Genes here carry mouse names. The CDR3 end falls 4 residues outside the read, so it is completed with the germline J gene. Other nucleotide sequences in the sample specify the same CDR3. The chain recombines TRBV19 with TRBJ2-3; tentative D call: TRBD2 (5 bases). The CDR3 contains 12 residues. V lost 4 bases and J 3 bases, leaving 6 bases between the germline ends. CDR1 is FNHDT, CDR2 SITEND, per germline (reference sequence). Incomplete CDR3 DNA: TGTGCCAGCAGTCTGGGAGCAGAA. The encoded protein is CASSLGAE. The whole CDR3 reads CASSLGAETLYF.